The 3 T cell receptor beta chains reported below all come from one sample, sequenced in a study of metastatic and nonmetastatic thyroid tumors. The entire patient cohort was treatment-naive prior to thyroid surgery. MiXCR reprocessed the PCR reads for TCRdb. The sample has roughly 35,000 clones, 16% seen once. The sample consisted of blood. These receptors were obtained from a female donor with papillary thyroid cancer or a benign thyroid nodule (not recorded which). Some clones in this sample may be carry-over from other donors' samples.

This clone was counted at least ten times. This chain joins TRBV10-1 and TRBJ2-1; D unresolved. V lost 5 bases, J lost 7 bases, and 9 bases lay in between. Germline values: CDR1 WNHNN, CDR2 SYGVQD (reference sequence). This CDR3 is built from 12 residues. The DNA for the CDR3 is TGCGCCAGCAGTTTCGGACCTAATGAGCAGTTCTTC. Translating it yields CASSFGPNEQFF.

This clone is labeled medium-sized. As DNA, the CDR3 is TGTGCCAGCAGTTTAGTAACAGGACCCAATCCAAAGGGACCCTACGAGCAGTACTTC. Translating gives CASSLVTGPNPKGPYEQYF. This chain links TRBV28 with TRBJ2-7, with D tentatively TRBD1 or TRBD2 (5 bases each). This CDR3 comprises 19 residues. The V gene's germline CDR1 is MDHEN and CDR2 SYDVKM. V lost 2 bases and J 2 bases, leaving 25 bases between the germline ends.

A note on this clone: Germline is not matched at one junction end, which may reflect a read error. The chain carries TRBV28 and TRBJ2-1, with 7 nucleotides matching TRBD1. The CDR3 covers 15 residues. The germline V gene encodes CDR1 MDHEN and CDR2 SYDVKM. The CDR3 protein is CVSSSLQGVYNEQFF. CDR3 coding DNA: TGTGTCAGCAGTTCCCTCCAGGGGGTCTACAATGAGCAGTTCTTC.